This is a list of T cell receptor beta chains from one sample in a study of response to subunit inactivated influenza vaccine. A single record per CDR3 protein comes from TCRdb applying MiXCR to the RT-PCR reads. This table has 630,000 or so distinct CDR3 sequences, approximately 14% appearing once. The specimen comprised PBMCs from blood, sampled roughly 13 days after vaccination. All receptors come from a man aged 50 to 59 who received an inactivated influenza vaccine. Each CDR3 is given with its conserved first and last residue. A D gene is named only where the DNA matches it firmly. The size entry is marked missing in some rows and otherwise reads once, few, many or a size class.

CDR3 protein: CASRKGRMNTEAFF
CDR3 DNA: TGTGCCAGCAGGAAGGGACGGATGAACACTGAAGCTTTCTTT
clone size: once
V gene: TRBV6-1
D gene: -
J gene: TRBJ1-1

CDR3 protein: CSARRDRGHEQYF
CDR3 DNA: TGCAGTGCTAGAAGGGACAGAGGCCACGAGCAGTACTTC
clone size: -
V gene: TRBV20-1
D gene: TRBD1
J gene: TRBJ2-7

CDR3 protein: CASSQMTGGRSYNEQFF
CDR3 DNA: TGCGCCAGCAGCCAAATGACAGGCGGGAGGTCCTACAATGAGCAGTTCTTC
clone size: few
V gene: TRBV4-1
D gene: TRBD2
J gene: TRBJ2-1

CDR3 protein: CASSLGTRGSGELFF
CDR3 DNA: TGTGCCAGCAGTTTAGGGACACGGGGATCCGGGGAGCTGTTTTTT
clone size: -
V gene: TRBV27
D gene: -
J gene: TRBJ2-2

CDR3 protein: CASSSSAGGVGSLRSYNEQFF
CDR3 DNA: TGTGCCAGCAGCTCCTCAGCAGGGGGGGTTGGAAGTCTCCGTTCCTACAATGAGCAGTTCTTC
clone size: many
V gene: TRBV7-8
D gene: -
J gene: TRBJ2-1

CDR3 protein: CASRGLAGFTDTQYF
CDR3 DNA: TGTGCCAGCAGGGGACTAGCGGGATTCACAGATACGCAGTATTTT
clone size: -
V gene: TRBV12-3/TRBV12-4
D gene: TRBD2
J gene: TRBJ2-3

CDR3 protein: CASSLDIQGNRPQPQHF
CDR3 DNA: TGTGCCAGCAGCCTCGATATACAGGGAAACAGGCCTCAGCCCCAGCATTTT
clone size: -
V gene: TRBV7-2
D gene: -
J gene: TRBJ1-5

CDR3 protein: CASSTGTVQYQETQYF
CDR3 DNA: TGCGCCAGCAGCACGGGGACAGTTCAGTACCAAGAGACCCAGTACTTC
clone size: few
V gene: TRBV5-1
D gene: TRBD1
J gene: TRBJ2-5

CDR3 protein: CASSGGRSGVETQYF
CDR3 DNA: TGTGCCAGCAGCGGTGGGAGAAGCGGGGTGGAGACCCAGTACTTC
clone size: -
V gene: TRBV7-8
D gene: TRBD2
J gene: TRBJ2-5

CDR3 protein: CSAPRRWEGLTDTQYF
CDR3 DNA: TGCAGTGCTCCTCGAAGGTGGGAGGGCCTAACAGATACGCAGTATTTT
clone size: -
V gene: TRBV20-1
D gene: TRBD2
J gene: TRBJ2-3

CDR3 protein: CSAIGGGSYNEQFF
CDR3 DNA: TGCAGTGCTATCGGCGGGGGCTCCTACAATGAGCAGTTCTTC
clone size: -
V gene: TRBV20-1
D gene: TRBD2
J gene: TRBJ2-1

CDR3 protein: CASSLSSGNYNEQFF
CDR3 DNA: TGTGCCAGCAGCTTAAGTAGCGGGAATTACAATGAGCAGTTCTTC
clone size: many
V gene: TRBV7-2
D gene: TRBD2
J gene: TRBJ2-1

CDR3 protein: CASSLARDNYGYTF
CDR3 DNA: TGTGCCAGCAGCTTAGCCAGGGACAACTATGGCTACACCTTC
clone size: -
V gene: TRBV7-9
D gene: -
J gene: TRBJ1-2

CDR3 protein: CAADRGGYEQYF
CDR3 DNA: TGTGCCGCCGACAGGGGAGGCTACGAGCAGTACTTC
clone size: -
V gene: TRBV30
D gene: TRBD1
J gene: TRBJ2-7

CDR3 protein: CASSLGPQPDTQYF
CDR3 DNA: TGCGCCAGCAGCTTGGGGCCCCAGCCAGATACGCAGTATTTT
clone size: -
V gene: TRBV5-1
D gene: -
J gene: TRBJ2-3

CDR3 protein: CATSATGEQYF
CDR3 DNA: TGTGCCACCAGTGCTACAGGCGAGCAGTACTTC
clone size: -
V gene: TRBV24-1
D gene: -
J gene: TRBJ2-7

CDR3 protein: CASSTRQGGSYEQYF
CDR3 DNA: TGTGCCAGCAGTACGAGACAGGGAGGCTCCTACGAGCAGTACTTC
clone size: -
V gene: TRBV27
D gene: -
J gene: TRBJ2-7

CDR3 protein: CATSRDLGQGGYNEQFF
CDR3 DNA: TGTGCCACCAGCAGAGATCTGGGACAGGGGGGCTACAATGAGCAGTTCTTC
clone size: -
V gene: TRBV15
D gene: TRBD1
J gene: TRBJ2-1

CDR3 protein: CASRRRWDGYSGANVLTF
CDR3 DNA: TGTGCCAGCAGACGACGCTGGGACGGTTACTCTGGGGCCAACGTCCTGACTTTC
clone size: few
V gene: TRBV6-2/TRBV6-3
D gene: -
J gene: TRBJ2-6

CDR3 protein: CASSPARGGSNEQFF
CDR3 DNA: TGTGCCAGCTCACCAGCCAGGGGGGGGAGCAATGAGCAGTTCTTC
clone size: -
V gene: TRBV18
D gene: -
J gene: TRBJ2-1

CDR3 protein: CASSPPSGTSSDTQYF
CDR3 DNA: TGTGCCAGCAGCCCACCCTCCGGGACTAGTTCAGATACGCAGTATTTT
clone size: -
V gene: TRBV4-2
D gene: TRBD2
J gene: TRBJ2-3

CDR3 protein: CAWRILAGSYEQYF
CDR3 DNA: TGTGCCTGGAGGATTCTAGCGGGTTCCTACGAGCAGTACTTC
clone size: -
V gene: TRBV30
D gene: TRBD2
J gene: TRBJ2-7

CDR3 protein: CASSLDSNSGNTIYF
CDR3 DNA: TGCGCCAGCAGCCTGGACAGTAACTCTGGAAACACCATATATTTT
clone size: -
V gene: TRBV4-1
D gene: -
J gene: TRBJ1-3

CDR3 protein: CSVEVSSSYGYTF
CDR3 DNA: TGCAGCGTTGAAGTCTCCTCGAGCTATGGCTACACCTTC
clone size: few
V gene: TRBV29-1
D gene: -
J gene: TRBJ1-2

CDR3 protein: CASSLVSDPKNIQYF
CDR3 DNA: TGTGCCAGCAGCTTAGTCTCAGACCCCAAAAACATTCAGTACTTC
clone size: few
V gene: TRBV7-2
D gene: -
J gene: TRBJ2-4

CDR3 protein: CASSQEDSRDRGWDTQYF
CDR3 DNA: TGCGCCAGCAGCCAGGAGGACTCCCGGGACAGGGGGTGGGATACGCAGTATTTT
clone size: -
V gene: TRBV4-1
D gene: TRBD1
J gene: TRBJ2-3

CDR3 protein: CASSINGQGFAEAFF
CDR3 DNA: TGTGCCAGTAGTATAAACGGACAGGGGTTTGCTGAAGCTTTCTTT
clone size: few
V gene: TRBV19
D gene: TRBD1
J gene: TRBJ1-1

CDR3 protein: CASSSDRGRATF
CDR3 DNA: TGTGCCAGCAGCTCGGACAGGGGCCGCGCCACCTTC
clone size: -
V gene: TRBV7-9
D gene: TRBD1
J gene: TRBJ1-2

CDR3 protein: CASSQEISSGFYEQYF
CDR3 DNA: TGCGCCAGCAGCCAAGAGATCTCTAGCGGGTTCTACGAGCAGTACTTC
clone size: -
V gene: TRBV4-3
D gene: TRBD2
J gene: TRBJ2-7

CDR3 protein: CARSRKGQGLTSIGETQYF
CDR3 DNA: TGTGCCAGATCCAGAAAAGGACAGGGTCTAACTTCGATAGGGGAGACCCAGTACTTC
clone size: -
V gene: TRBV19
D gene: TRBD1
J gene: TRBJ2-5

CDR3 protein: CASSFRQGGYGYTF
CDR3 DNA: TGTGCCAGCAGTTTCCGACAGGGCGGCTATGGCTACACCTTC
clone size: few
V gene: TRBV12-3/TRBV12-4
D gene: TRBD1
J gene: TRBJ1-2

CDR3 protein: CASSLTGAWRETQYF
CDR3 DNA: TGCGCCAGCAGCTTAACGGGAGCGTGGAGAGAGACCCAGTACTTC
clone size: -
V gene: TRBV5-1
D gene: -
J gene: TRBJ2-5

CDR3 protein: CSARLLGLAGGKVEF
CDR3 DNA: TGCAGTGCGCGTCTACTAGGACTAGCGGGAGGTAAAGTGGAGTTC
clone size: -
V gene: TRBV20-1
D gene: TRBD2
J gene: TRBJ2-7

CDR3 protein: CASRNQETQYF
CDR3 DNA: TGTGCCAGCAGGAATCAAGAGACCCAGTACTTC
clone size: many
V gene: TRBV5-5
D gene: -
J gene: TRBJ2-5

CDR3 protein: CAWGQSSNQPQHF
CDR3 DNA: TGTGCCTGGGGGCAGAGTAGCAATCAGCCCCAGCATTTT
clone size: few
V gene: TRBV30
D gene: -
J gene: TRBJ1-5

CDR3 protein: CASFQLAGVPYNEQFF
CDR3 DNA: TGCGCCAGCTTCCAACTAGCGGGAGTTCCCTACAATGAGCAGTTCTTC
clone size: few
V gene: TRBV5-1
D gene: TRBD2
J gene: TRBJ2-1

CDR3 protein: CSALRGTSGGDTQYF
CDR3 DNA: TGCAGTGCTCTAAGAGGGACTAGCGGGGGGGATACGCAGTATTTT
clone size: -
V gene: TRBV20-1
D gene: TRBD2
J gene: TRBJ2-3

CDR3 protein: CASSLRGQTNYGYTF
CDR3 DNA: TGTGCCAGCAGTTTACGAGGACAGACTAACTATGGCTACACCTTC
clone size: -
V gene: TRBV12-3/TRBV12-4
D gene: -
J gene: TRBJ1-2

CDR3 protein: CASSLARGLTSGSTDTQYF
CDR3 DNA: TGCGCCAGCAGCTTGGCCAGGGGATTGACTAGCGGGAGCACAGATACGCAGTATTTT
clone size: -
V gene: TRBV5-1
D gene: TRBD2
J gene: TRBJ2-3

CDR3 protein: CASSQGSSGSLSGELFF
CDR3 DNA: TGTGCCAGCAGCCAAGGATCTAGCGGGAGTTTGTCCGGGGAGCTGTTTTTT
clone size: few
V gene: TRBV4-2
D gene: TRBD2
J gene: TRBJ2-2

CDR3 protein: CSARLTGSTDTQYF
CDR3 DNA: TGCAGTGCTAGGCTAACGGGGAGCACAGATACGCAGTATTTT
clone size: -
V gene: TRBV20-1
D gene: -
J gene: TRBJ2-3

CDR3 protein: CASSYSRELGGELFF
CDR3 DNA: TGTGCCAGCAGTTACTCCCGGGAGTTGGGCGGGGAGCTGTTTTTT
clone size: few
V gene: TRBV6-5
D gene: -
J gene: TRBJ2-2

CDR3 protein: CASSQVGRVDDGYTF
CDR3 DNA: TGTGCCAGCAGCCAAGTCGGCAGGGTGGATGACGGCTACACCTTC
clone size: once
V gene: TRBV4-2
D gene: -
J gene: TRBJ1-2

CDR3 protein: CASTVGSDWADTQYF
CDR3 DNA: TGCGCCAGCACCGTTGGGTCCGACTGGGCAGATACGCAGTATTTT
clone size: -
V gene: TRBV5-1
D gene: -
J gene: TRBJ2-3

CDR3 protein: CSASSLGGHSRNEQFF
CDR3 DNA: TGCAGTGCTAGTTCACTAGGGGGACATTCTCGCAATGAGCAGTTCTTC
clone size: -
V gene: TRBV20-1
D gene: -
J gene: TRBJ2-1

CDR3 protein: CSARSRQDKETQYF
CDR3 DNA: TGCAGTGCTAGGTCGAGACAGGATAAAGAGACCCAGTACTTC
clone size: -
V gene: TRBV20-1
D gene: -
J gene: TRBJ2-5

CDR3 protein: CASSLNMAETQYF
CDR3 DNA: TGTGCCAGCAGCCTAAATATGGCAGAGACCCAGTACTTC
clone size: -
V gene: TRBV11-3
D gene: -
J gene: TRBJ2-5

CDR3 protein: CATSGFSRNTIYF
CDR3 DNA: TGTGCCACTTCAGGGTTTAGCAGAAACACCATATATTTT
clone size: -
V gene: TRBV10-3
D gene: -
J gene: TRBJ1-3

CDR3 protein: CASRRGSLPDTQYF
CDR3 DNA: TGTGCCAGCCGTAGAGGGTCCCTCCCGGATACGCAGTATTTT
clone size: many
V gene: TRBV12-3/TRBV12-4
D gene: -
J gene: TRBJ2-3